This T cell receptor (beta chain) stems from a study of shared clonotypes between healthy human individuals. Germline loops: CDR1 WNHNN, CDR2 SYGVQD (reference sequence). The CDR3 spans 14 residues. The germline V and J ends were trimmed by 0 bases and 2 bases, with 8 bases remaining between them. Assay used: immunoSEQ multiplex PCR; TCRdb lists only in-frame clones, some missing. The data show roughly 700,000 clones, approximately 74% seen once. This clonotype was sampled from a woman younger than 45 in good health. This chain uses TRBV10-1 with TRBJ2-7; D possibly corresponds to TRBD1 (5 bases). Sequencing input: memory CD4+ T cells sorted from blood. Subset denoted: CD45RA-negative fraction. CDR3 nucleotide sequence: TGCGCCAGCAGTGAGTCAGGGGCACCCTACGAGCAGTACTTC. It is translated as CASSESGAPYEQYF.